The rows below give T cell receptor beta chains drawn from one sample of a study of T cell repertoires in cytomegalovirus infection. TCRdb itself ran the reads through MiXCR, one entry per CDR3 protein. The sample consists of roughly 920,000 distinct CDR3 sequences, 31% of them appearing once. No antigen is known for these receptors. Sample: cultured CD8+ T cells from PBMCs, taken from culture after CMV antigen stimulation. Receptors were obtained from a human donor in good health (CMV status not recorded). Some clones in this sample may be carry-over from other donors' samples. Both conserved end residues are part of each CDR3. The order of the fields is J gene, clone size, D gene, V gene, CDR3 protein, CDR3 DNA. The D gene is left open where the match is weak. Only part of the rows carry a size: once, few, many, or a class if the clone is expanded.

TRBJ1-2	-	-	TRBV5-1	CASSSVVGANYGYTF	TGCGCCAGCAGCTCGGTTGTGGGGGCTAACTATGGCTACACCTTC
TRBJ2-1	few	-	TRBV7-9	CASSPFESNEQFF	TGTGCCAGCAGCCCTTTCGAGTCCAATGAGCAGTTCTTC
TRBJ2-2	once	-	TRBV29-1	CSATGTNTGELFF	TGCAGCGCTACCGGGACTAACACCGGGGAGCTGTTTTTT
TRBJ2-7	-	-	TRBV13	CASSFNGPLYEQYF	TGTGCCAGCAGCTTTAATGGGCCCCTCTACGAGCAGTACTTC
TRBJ1-6	-	-	TRBV4-1	CASSQDKGKYSPLHF	TGCGCCAGCAGCCAAGATAAGGGGAAGTATTCACCCCTCCACTTT
TRBJ1-3	-	-	TRBV4-1	CASSQNRGGNTIYF	TGCGCCAGCAGCCAGAACCGCGGTGGAAACACCATATATTTT
TRBJ2-4	-	-	TRBV3-1	CASSQDFVEVVGKNIQYF	TGTGCCAGCAGCCAAGATTTCGTGGAGGTAGTGGGCAAGAACATTCAGTACTTC
TRBJ2-1	many	TRBD2	TRBV7-6	CASSLGSGGLYNEQFF	TGTGCCAGCAGCTTAGGCAGCGGGGGGCTATACAATGAGCAGTTCTTC
TRBJ1-2	-	TRBD1	TRBV9	CASTLGQGDYGYTF	TGTGCCAGCACCCTCGGACAGGGAGACTATGGCTACACCTTC
TRBJ2-1	-	-	TRBV6-2/TRBV6-3	CASSLLRGARNEQFF	TGTGCCAGCTCTCTTCTACGGGGGGCCCGGAATGAGCAGTTCTTC
TRBJ1-2	-	-	TRBV7-9	CASSPPGRMETNYGYTF	TGTGCCAGCAGCCCTCCGGGACGGATGGAAACTAACTATGGCTACACCTTC
TRBJ1-1	-	-	TRBV27	CASSLLAGGNTEAFF	TGTGCCAGCAGTTTATTAGCCGGGGGGAACACTGAAGCTTTCTTT
TRBJ2-5	-	-	TRBV28	CASSFGDGEQETQYF	TGTGCCAGCAGTTTCGGAGACGGCGAGCAGGAGACCCAGTACTTC
TRBJ1-6	-	TRBD1	TRBV2	CASSDDRGLNSPLHF	TGTGCCAGCAGCGATGACAGGGGGCTTAATTCACCCCTCCACTTT
TRBJ1-1	-	TRBD1	TRBV12-3/TRBV12-4	CASSFGTGVEFAEAFF	TGTGCCAGCAGTTTTGGGACAGGGGTCGAATTCGCTGAAGCTTTCTTT
TRBJ2-1	-	TRBD2	TRBV20-1	CSARGGGPLVPSYNEQFF	TGCAGTGCTAGAGGCGGGGGGCCTCTGGTCCCTTCCTACAATGAGCAGTTCTTC
TRBJ2-1	few	-	TRBV28	CASSLIGEGYNEQFF	TGTGCCAGCAGTTTAATCGGCGAGGGATACAATGAGCAGTTCTTC
TRBJ1-2	-	-	TRBV7-8	CASGYRAGYTF	TGTGCCAGCGGATACAGGGCTGGCTACACCTTC
TRBJ2-1	few	-	TRBV7-9	CASTQGGGEQFF	TGTGCCAGCACCCAAGGAGGGGGGGAGCAGTTCTTC
TRBJ2-1	-	-	TRBV7-9	CASSLGDGHNEQFF	TGTGCCAGCAGCTTAGGGGACGGACACAATGAGCAGTTCTTC
TRBJ2-3	-	-	TRBV5-1	CASTLTGEGFTDTQYF	TGCGCCAGCACCCTTACAGGGGAGGGCTTCACAGATACGCAGTATTTT
TRBJ2-3	few	-	TRBV10-3	CAITPGQEENTDTQYF	TGTGCCATCACTCCGGGCCAAGAAGAAAACACAGATACGCAGTATTTT
TRBJ1-3	few	-	TRBV19	CASSVGNTIYF	TGTGCCAGTAGTGTTGGAAACACCATATATTTT
TRBJ2-2	many	-	TRBV7-2	CASQSGQGITGELFF	TGTGCCAGCCAAAGCGGGCAGGGAATCACCGGGGAGCTGTTTTTT
TRBJ2-1	many	TRBD2	TRBV7-8	CASPAGGRGAQTEQFF	TGTGCCAGCCCAGCGGGAGGGCGGGGGGCCCAAACCGAGCAGTTCTTC
TRBJ2-1	many	-	TRBV7-2	CASSPVAPSNEQFF	TGTGCCAGCAGCCCCGTGGCCCCGTCGAATGAGCAGTTCTTC
TRBJ1-5	-	-	TRBV6-1	CASSESSGGTTSNQPQHF	TGTGCCAGCAGTGAAAGTTCCGGGGGGACAACGAGCAATCAGCCCCAGCATTTT
TRBJ2-3	few	-	TRBV7-9	CASTLDTDTQYF	TGTGCCAGCACCCTAGACACAGATACGCAGTATTTT
TRBJ2-1	-	-	TRBV7-9	CASSPVGGDLYNEQFF	TGTGCCAGCAGCCCGGTGGGGGGCGATTTATACAATGAGCAGTTCTTC
TRBJ1-1	few	-	TRBV20-1	CSARDHLGGMNTEAFF	TGCAGTGCTAGAGACCACTTAGGGGGTATGAACACTGAAGCTTTCTTT
TRBJ1-5	-	TRBD1	TRBV20-1	CSAHRGDQPQHF	TGCAGTGCTCACAGGGGGGATCAGCCCCAGCATTTT
TRBJ2-2	-	-	TRBV7-9	CASSRTGRGTGELFF	TGTGCCAGCAGCCGCACAGGGAGAGGCACCGGGGAGCTGTTTTTT
TRBJ2-4	few	TRBD2	TRBV9	CASSVAAGGGSTTLAKNIQYF	TGTGCCAGCAGCGTAGCGGCGGGCGGGGGATCAACCACCCTAGCCAAAAACATTCAGTACTTC
TRBJ2-5	-	-	TRBV11-1	CASTSGAKETQYF	TGTGCCAGCACCTCTGGGGCGAAAGAGACCCAGTACTTC
TRBJ2-3	few	-	TRBV6-1	CASSWAHTDTQYF	TGTGCCAGCAGTTGGGCTCACACAGATACGCAGTATTTT
TRBJ2-1	-	TRBD2	TRBV6-6	CASSGPGLAQHNEQFF	TGTGCCAGCAGTGGGCCGGGACTAGCGCAACATAATGAGCAGTTCTTC
TRBJ2-5	-	-	TRBV15	CATSRAQGKETQYF	TGTGCCACCAGCAGAGCACAGGGTAAAGAGACCCAGTACTTC
TRBJ2-2	few	TRBD1	TRBV11-3	CASSTRQGAHTGELFF	TGTGCCAGCAGCACCCGACAGGGGGCACACACCGGGGAGCTGTTTTTT
TRBJ2-2	few	-	TRBV7-8	CASSPDAYGQPTNTGELFF	TGTGCCAGCAGCCCCGACGCATATGGACAGCCCACGAACACCGGGGAGCTGTTTTTT
TRBJ1-1	-	TRBD1	TRBV9	CASSARDSNTEAFF	TGTGCCAGCAGCGCCCGGGACAGCAACACTGAAGCTTTCTTT
TRBJ1-2	-	-	TRBV7-9	CASSLPPEGSRDGYTF	TGTGCCAGCAGCTTACCTCCGGAGGGGAGTCGGGATGGCTACACCTTC
TRBJ2-1	few	-	TRBV11-2	CASSKTSWAYNEQFF	TGTGCCAGCAGCAAGACCAGCTGGGCCTACAATGAGCAGTTCTTC
TRBJ2-4	-	-	TRBV19	CASSHGTALRHIQYF	TGTGCCAGTAGTCACGGGACGGCACTCCGGCACATTCAGTACTTC
TRBJ2-3	many	TRBD2	TRBV7-2	CASSVGVIAGGDTQYF	TGTGCCAGCAGCGTTGGGGTGATAGCGGGGGGGGATACGCAGTATTTT
TRBJ1-1	-	TRBD1	TRBV6-5	CASSYSETGKTEAFF	TGTGCCAGCAGTTACTCAGAGACAGGGAAGACTGAAGCTTTCTTT
TRBJ2-2	-	-	TRBV29-1	CSVEDLGSNTGELFF	TGCAGCGTTGAAGATCTGGGATCAAACACCGGGGAGCTGTTTTTT
TRBJ1-1	many	-	TRBV19	CASSRGSEAFF	TGTGCCAGTAGTAGGGGAAGTGAAGCTTTCTTT
TRBJ2-2	-	-	TRBV15	CATSRGSGELFF	TGTGCCACCAGCAGAGGGTCCGGGGAGCTGTTTTTT
TRBJ2-1	-	-	TRBV6-1	CASSDGGAWAPTSWEQFF	TGTGCCAGCAGTGATGGTGGAGCATGGGCCCCAACTTCATGGGAGCAGTTCTTC
TRBJ1-5	-	-	TRBV27	CASSRTHGGSNQPQHF	TGTGCCAGCAGTAGGACGCATGGCGGGAGCAATCAGCCCCAGCATTTT
TRBJ1-3	-	-	TRBV7-9	CASTQNGNTIYF	TGTGCCAGTACCCAGAATGGAAACACCATATATTTT
TRBJ1-2	-	-	TRBV19	CASSFQSYGYTF	TGTGCCAGTAGTTTCCAGAGCTATGGCTACACCTTC
TRBJ1-6	many	TRBD1	TRBV7-9	CASGTGVASPLHF	TGTGCCAGTGGGACAGGGGTGGCTTCACCCCTCCACTTT